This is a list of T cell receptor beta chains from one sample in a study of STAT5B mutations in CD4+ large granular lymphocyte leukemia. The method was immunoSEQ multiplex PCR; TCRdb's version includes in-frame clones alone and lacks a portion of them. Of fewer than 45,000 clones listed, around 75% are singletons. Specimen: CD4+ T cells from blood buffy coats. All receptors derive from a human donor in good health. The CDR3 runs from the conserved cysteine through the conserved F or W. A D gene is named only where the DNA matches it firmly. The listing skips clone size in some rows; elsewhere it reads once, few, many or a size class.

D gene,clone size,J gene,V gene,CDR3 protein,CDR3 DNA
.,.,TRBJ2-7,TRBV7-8,CASSSRQLSYEQYF,TGTGCCAGCAGCTCGAGACAGCTGTCCTACGAGCAGTACTTC
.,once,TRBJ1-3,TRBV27,CASSLTTGNTIYF,TGTGCCAGCAGTCTCACAACAGGAAACACCATATATTTT
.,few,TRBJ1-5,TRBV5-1,CASSLGTGSNQPQHF,TGCGCCAGCAGCTTGGGAACGGGGAGCAATCAGCCCCAGCATTTT
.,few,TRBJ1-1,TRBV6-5,CASSYEGDTEAFF,TGTGCCAGCAGTTACGAAGGGGACACTGAAGCTTTCTTT
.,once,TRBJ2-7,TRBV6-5,CASSKAYEQYF,TGTGCCAGCAGTAAGGCCTACGAGCAGTACTTC
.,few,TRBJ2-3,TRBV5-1,CASSLGHGPGTQYF,TGCGCCAGCAGCTTGGGACACGGGCCGGGTACGCAGTATTTT
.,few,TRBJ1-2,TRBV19,CASSISRSNYGYTF,TGTGCCAGTAGTATCTCCAGAAGCAACTATGGCTACACCTTC
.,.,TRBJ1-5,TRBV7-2,CASSPPEGQPQHF,TGTGCCAGCAGCCCCCCCGAAGGGCAGCCCCAGCATTTT
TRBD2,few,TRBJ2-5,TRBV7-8,CASRSGGPTETQYF,TGTGCCAGCAGATCGGGGGGGCCAACGGAGACCCAGTACTTC
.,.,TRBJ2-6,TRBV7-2,CASTQWVTSGANVLTF,TGTGCCAGCACCCAGTGGGTAACTTCTGGGGCCAACGTCCTGACTTTC
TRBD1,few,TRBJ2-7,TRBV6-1,CASRVGTGYEQYF,TGTGCCAGCAGGGTCGGGACAGGCTACGAGCAGTACTTC
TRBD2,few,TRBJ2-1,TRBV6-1,CATRTSIRDEQFF,TGTGCCACCCGGACTAGCATTCGGGATGAGCAGTTCTTC
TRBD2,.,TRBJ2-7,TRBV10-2,CASSGGWLAASYEQYF,TGCGCCAGCAGTGGGGGGTGGCTAGCGGCCTCCTACGAGCAGTACTTC
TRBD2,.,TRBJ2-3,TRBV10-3,CATGTSGGQSTDTQYF,TGTGCCACGGGGACTAGCGGGGGGCAAAGCACAGATACGCAGTATTTT
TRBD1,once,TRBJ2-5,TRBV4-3,CASSTDRGQTQYF,TGCGCCAGCAGCACTGACAGGGGTCAGACCCAGTACTTC
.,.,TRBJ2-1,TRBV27,CASMDVSLGDEQFF,TGTGCCAGCATGGATGTTAGTTTAGGTGATGAGCAGTTCTTC
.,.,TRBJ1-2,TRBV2,CASSETGVGYTF,TGTGCCAGCAGTGAGACCGGGGTGGGCTACACCTTC
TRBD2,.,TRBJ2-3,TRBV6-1,CASRDSGGGTDTQYF,TGTGCCAGCAGGGACAGCGGGGGCGGGACAGATACGCAGTATTTT
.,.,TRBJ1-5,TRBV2,CASSEVGGLRASQPQHF,TGTGCCAGCAGTGAAGTGGGGGGACTAAGGGCGAGTCAGCCCCAGCATTTT
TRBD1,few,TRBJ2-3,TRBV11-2,CASSSRQGTDTQYF,TGTGCCAGCAGCTCCAGACAGGGTACAGATACGCAGTATTTT